This TCR beta chain was profiled in a study of blood T cells in healthy people across ages (dated by TCRdb to between 2014 and 2017). Broadly, across the study: In model experiments, template switching captured about one uniquely barcoded TCR beta cDNA molecule for every two T cells. For two donors (one aged 18 to 30 and one aged 80 or older), the study analyzed two additional independent replicas of 1 million unique cDNA reads from the same blood draw. The donors were split into four age groups: young (average around 16 years), middle-aged (39), aged (roughly 60) and long-lived (about 74). The study measured age-related changes in TCR beta repertoire diversity using deep sequencing normalized with unique cDNA molecular identifiers. To avoid experimental bias, donors of different ages were randomly spread across the sequencing lanes.

The roughly 39 donors, aged 6 to 90 years, were systemically healthy Caucasian individuals from Russia. Each donor gave about 9.8 milliliters of peripheral blood, drawn into EDTA-treated Vacutainer tubes. Ficoll-Paque density-gradient centrifugation was used to isolate PBMCs, with at least 6.5 million per sample. Total RNA was extracted from PBMCs with Trizol reagent, with at least 5 micrograms obtained per sample. For every donor, flow cytometry on a PBMC aliquot measured the percentage of naive CD45RAhigh/CD27high T cells. The study at large found these results: A strong correlation was found between observed TCR beta diversity and the percentage of naive T cells measured by flow cytometry. Estimates of total diversity from one million sequenced T cells were regarded as lower bounds and underestimates. As age increased, observed TCR beta diversity per million T cells dropped in a roughly linear way, and a significant reduction was already evident by age 40. Conclusive comparison of naive and antigen-experienced compartments was prevented by the profiling of bulk unsorted PBMCs. Donor CMV infection status was unknown, potentially confounding age-related changes in expanded clonotypes. Compared with the aged group, more naive CD4+ T cells, fewer expanded clones and increased TCR diversity were shown by the long-lived group, suggesting age selection.

A distance of 10 bases separates the germline ends of V and J, which lose 6 bases and 5 bases respectively. For CDR1 and CDR2, the germline V gene lists SGHAT and FQNNGV. The CDR3 starts with the cysteine, ends with the phenylalanine, and has 12 residues. Only the CDR3 region is kept as DNA, spanning 36 bases read in frame from base 1. Points on this clonotype: Its antigen is not yet known. No base quality information exists; no much larger clone differs at one position.

Library construction relied on 5' RACE. The instrument given in TCRdb is Illumina HiSeq 2500. A second roughly 6 to 12 cycle PCR used a sample-barcoded 5' primer and a J-beta primer mix. Each TCR beta cDNA molecule received a unique molecular identifier from a template-switch 5' adaptor carrying 12 random nucleotides. Each sample yielded at least 2.5 million CDR3-containing paired-end reads. First-strand cDNA synthesis was performed from all RNA using the Mint cDNA synthesis kit, with priming by a TRBC-specific oligonucleotide. After uracil-DNA glycosylase treatment, a first 18-cycle PCR used universal primers M1SS and BC2_uni_R on all cDNA. In the original analysis: For normalization, 1 million high-quality reads, each with a distinct molecular identifier, were randomly selected from each sample. Instead of being binned into consensus sequences, reads that shared molecular identifiers were thrown out. MiTCR, with a Q25 quality threshold and the strictest error-elimination algorithm, was used for CDR3 identification, clonotype clustering and error correction. A nonparametric unseen species model using Euler transformation provided a lower-bound estimate of total TCR beta diversity. Clones were called with MiXCR by TCRdb after fastp trimmed the public reads at Q25, and only in-frame beta chains were retained. Rows merge per CDR3 protein into single entries with the most common DNA and genes. These V and J calls are TCRdb output, not the study's own analysis. This sample has hundreds of thousands of distinct CDR3 sequences in its table, and around a fifth of those were observed once. The top ten constitute roughly 22% of the sample.

The origin of this receptor is a man aged 70 or older in good health. Sequencing input: blood. This sequence uses TRBV11-2 and TRBJ1-2, with the D segment identity uncertain. For the CDR3, the sequence is CASSHWEYGYTF. In nucleotide form, the sequence is TGTGCCAGCAGTCACTGGGAGTATGGCTACACCTTC.